What follows describes a single T cell receptor (beta chain). This sample was included in a study of blood T cell repertoires in COVID-19. For the study at large: Whether acute or convalescent, the COVID-19 samples came from the United States, Italy and Spain.

Using immunoSEQ multiplex PCR, the repertoire was profiled, and TCRdb retains in-frame clones only, with some absent. Found here are about 260,000 clones, about 85% of them singletons; the top ten hold 4.2%. The specimen sequenced was peripheral blood. The TCR comes from a man aged 60 to 75 with acute or convalescent COVID-19.

The chain's CDR3 is CASSPGEIGTEAFF. The DNA of the CDR3 is TGTGCCAGCTCACCTGGAGAGATAGGCACTGAAGCTTTCTTT. The chain recombines TRBV18 with TRBJ1-1; D gene ambiguous. This CDR3 comprises 14 residues. The V and J ends lost 3 bases and 4 bases respectively, with 12 bases between them. Germline CDR1 KGHSH, CDR2 LQKENI. The full variable domain, its missing parts supplied by reference TRBV18 and TRBJ1-1, is NAGVMQNPRHLVRRRGQEARLRCSPMKGHSHVYWYRQLPEEGLKFMVYLQKENIIDESGMPKERFSAEFPKEGPSILRIQQVVRGDSAAYFCASSPGEIGTEAFFGQGTRLTVV.